These T cell receptor beta chains were read from a single sample in a study of Ad26.COV2.S vaccination and SARS-CoV-2 variants. The repertoire was sequenced with immunoSEQ multiplex PCR; TCRdb's copy has only in-frame clones and lacks some. The table includes fewer than 800,000 clones, roughly 90% detected once. The source material was peripheral blood, sampled in a trial of Ad26.COV2.S vaccine versus placebo. The receptors come from a person between 18 and 60 years old who received the Ad26.COV2.S COVID-19 vaccine or a placebo. CDR3s include the opening cysteine and the closing phenylalanine or tryptophan. Each record gives: D gene, J gene, clone size, V gene, CDR3 DNA, CDR3 protein. A D gene is named only where the DNA matches it firmly. Not every row has a clone size; where given, it reads once, few, many or a size class.

>TRBD1|TRBJ1-2|-|TRBV5-1
TGCGCCAGCAGCTTGGGACAGGGGACCTATGGCTACACCTTC
CASSLGQGTYGYTF
>-|TRBJ2-5|-|TRBV3-1/TRBV3-2
TGTGCCAGCAGCCCCTGGCAGGAGGTGGAGACCCAGTACTTC
CASSPWQEVETQYF
>-|TRBJ2-7|-|TRBV9
TGTGCCAGCAGCGGTAGGGCTAGCTCCTACGAGCAGTACTTC
CASSGRASSYEQYF
>-|TRBJ2-3|-|TRBV27
TGTGCCAGCAGTTTTTTTGGGGGTGTGGGCACAGATACGCAGTATTTT
CASSFFGGVGTDTQYF
>-|TRBJ1-2|-|TRBV5-6
TGTGCCAGCACTGAGGGGTGGGGGGTCTATGGCTACACCTTC
CASTEGWGVYGYTF
>-|TRBJ1-2|-|TRBV7-2
TGTGCCAGCAGCTCCAGGGGTATAGGCTATGGCTACACCTTC
CASSSRGIGYGYTF
>TRBD1|TRBJ2-1|few|TRBV6-5
TGTGCCAGCAGTTACTCGGGACAGAGAGGGAATGAGCAGTTCTTC
CASSYSGQRGNEQFF
>-|TRBJ2-3|-|TRBV3-1/TRBV3-2
TGTGCCAGCAGCCACAACGGGAGACCCACAGATACGCAGTATTTT
CASSHNGRPTDTQYF
>TRBD1|TRBJ1-6|-|TRBV27
TGTGCCAGCAGTTTCCTACAGGGGGCTAATTCACCCCTCCACTTT
CASSFLQGANSPLHF
>-|TRBJ2-5|-|TRBV30
TGTGCCTGGGGGACTGGGAGGACGGAGACCCAGTACTTC
CAWGTGRTETQYF
>-|TRBJ2-5|-|TRBV5-1
TGCGCCAGCAGCTTGATCCCGGGGGCCGGGGAGACCCAGTACTTC
CASSLIPGAGETQYF
>-|TRBJ2-5|-|TRBV6-5
TGTGCCAGCAGCAGGGACCGAGAGACCCAGTACTTC
CASSRDRETQYF
>-|TRBJ2-5|-|TRBV7-8
TGTGCCAGCAGCCAAGTGGGGGAACAAGAGACCCAGTACTTC
CASSQVGEQETQYF
>TRBD1|TRBJ1-2|once|TRBV6-2/TRBV6-3
TGTGCCAGCAGTTACTCGTTACGGACAGGGGAAAGCTACACCTTC
CASSYSLRTGESYTF
>-|TRBJ1-5|-|TRBV12-3/TRBV12-4
TGTGCCAGCAGTTTGAAGGGAGAAAAGCATTTT
CASSLKGEKHF
>-|TRBJ2-1|-|TRBV29-1
TGCAGCGCCGGGGTGCCCTCCTACAATGAGCAGTTCTTC
CSAGVPSYNEQFF
>-|TRBJ1-2|-|TRBV7-8
TGTGCCAGCAGCGAAAACAGGGTAAACTATGGCTACACCTTC
CASSENRVNYGYTF
>TRBD1|TRBJ1-3|-|TRBV10-3
TGTGCCATCAGGGTTGGACAGGGCGAACCGTCGAGCTCTGGAAACACCATATATTTT
CAIRVGQGEPSSSGNTIYF
>-|TRBJ1-6|-|TRBV18
TGTGCCAGCTCACCCAGAGCAGGGCAGCCTCGAATCAAGGGTTCACCCCTCCACTTT
CASSPRAGQPRIKGSPLHF
>TRBD2|TRBJ2-1|-|TRBV5-1
TGCGCCAGCAGCTTGGGGATGGGACTAGCGACTGAGCAGTTCTTC
CASSLGMGLATEQFF
>TRBD1|TRBJ2-1|-|TRBV6-5
TGTGCCAGCAGTCACACCGGGACAGGGGGCAGTGAGCAGTTCTTC
CASSHTGTGGSEQFF
>-|TRBJ2-3|once|TRBV5-1
TGCGCCAGCCGTACCGGGGAGTTGGCTACGCAGTATTTT
CASRTGELATQYF
>-|TRBJ1-6|-|TRBV19
TGTGCCAGTAGTTACCGGGAGAACGGATCACCCCTCCACTTT
CASSYRENGSPLHF
>-|TRBJ1-3|-|TRBV7-2
TGTGCCAGCAGCTTAGGAGGAAACACCATATATTTT
CASSLGGNTIYF
>-|TRBJ2-5|-|TRBV7-7
TGTGCTAGCAGCTTAGGTGGGACAAGACAAGAGACCCAGTACTTC
CASSLGGTRQETQYF
>TRBD2|TRBJ2-4|-|TRBV9
TGTGCCAGCAGCGCAACTAGCGGGAGGGGAGACATTCAGTACTTC
CASSATSGRGDIQYF
>-|TRBJ2-6|-|TRBV30
TGTGCCTGGAGTGGGGGGACTGGGGCCAACGTCCTGACTTTC
CAWSGGTGANVLTF
>-|TRBJ1-2|-|TRBV11-2
TGTGCCAGCAGCGCTGAGGAGGGCTACACCTTC
CASSAEEGYTF
>TRBD1|TRBJ2-3|-|TRBV3-1/TRBV3-2
TGTGCCAGCAGCCAACGGACAGGGGCCACAGATACGCAGTATTTT
CASSQRTGATDTQYF
>TRBD1|TRBJ1-6|-|TRBV3-1/TRBV3-2
TGTGCCAGCAGCCAAGGGACAGGGGCCGCCCAGAGAAATTCACCCCTCCACTTT
CASSQGTGAAQRNSPLHF
>TRBD1|TRBJ2-5|-|TRBV18
TGTGCCAGCTCCCACCTCGGACAGGAAGAATGGAAGACCCAGTACTTC
CASSHLGQEEWKTQYF
>TRBD2|TRBJ2-7|-|TRBV2
TGTGCCAGCAGTGGGACTAGCGGGACCTACGAGCAGTACTTC
CASSGTSGTYEQYF
>-|TRBJ1-3|-|TRBV11-1
TGTGCCAGCAGCTTCGACCGTACTCGCTCTGGAAACACCATATATTTT
CASSFDRTRSGNTIYF
>TRBD2|TRBJ2-7|-|TRBV6-2/TRBV6-3
TGTGCCAGCAGTTCTAGCGGGGGGACTTTC
CASSSSGGTF
>-|TRBJ1-6|-|TRBV6-1
TGTGCCAGCAGAGAAGTAGATTCACCCCTCCACTTT
CASREVDSPLHF
>TRBD1|TRBJ2-3|once|TRBV18
TGTGCCAGCTCACGCGGACAGGACACAGATACGCAGTATTTT
CASSRGQDTDTQYF
>-|TRBJ1-1|-|TRBV7-8
TGTGCCAGCGGACGACGGGAGGTAGCTTTCTTT
CASGRREVAFF
>-|TRBJ1-4|-|TRBV5-1
TGCGCCAGCAGCTTGGGTGCAACTAATGAAAAACTGTTTTTT
CASSLGATNEKLFF
>-|TRBJ2-2|once|TRBV5-1
TGCGCCAGCAGCTTGGGGCGTCGGACTACCAACACCGGGGAGCTGTTTTTT
CASSLGRRTTNTGELFF
>-|TRBJ2-3|-|TRBV5-4
TGTGCCAGCAGCCGACGTTCGGGGGGCACAGATACGCAGTATTTT
CASSRRSGGTDTQYF
>-|TRBJ1-4|-|TRBV7-9
TGTGCCAGCAGCCAACGACGGACTTATAATGAAAAACTGTTTTTT
CASSQRRTYNEKLFF
>-|TRBJ1-6|-|TRBV21-1
TGTGCCAGCAGTTCGGGGAACTCCTATAATTCACCCCTCCACTTT
CASSSGNSYNSPLHF